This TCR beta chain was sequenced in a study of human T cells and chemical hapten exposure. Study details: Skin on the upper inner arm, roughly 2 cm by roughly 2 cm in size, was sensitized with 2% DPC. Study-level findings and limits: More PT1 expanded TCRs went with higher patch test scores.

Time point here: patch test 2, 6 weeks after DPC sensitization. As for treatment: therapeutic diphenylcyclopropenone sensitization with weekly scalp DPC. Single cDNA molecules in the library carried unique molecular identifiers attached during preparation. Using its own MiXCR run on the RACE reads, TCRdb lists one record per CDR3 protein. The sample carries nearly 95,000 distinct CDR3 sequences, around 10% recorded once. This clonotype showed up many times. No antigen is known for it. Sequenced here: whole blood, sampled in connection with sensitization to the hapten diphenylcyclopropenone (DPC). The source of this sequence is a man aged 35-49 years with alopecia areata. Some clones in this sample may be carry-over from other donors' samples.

The CDR3 protein is CASSQGIAGTQYF. The CDR3 nucleotides read TGTGCCAGCAGCCAAGGAATAGCGGGGACCCAGTACTTC. The gene calls are TRBV3-1 and TRBJ2-5; the match to TRBD2 covers 7 bases. CDR1 LGHDT and CDR2 YNNKEL come from the germline V gene (reference sequence). V dropped 1 base and J dropped 7; count of bases not matched to a gene: 3. The CDR3 has 13 residues.